This T cell receptor beta chain was identified during a study of blood T cell repertoires in COVID-19. Study information: The origin of the acute and convalescent COVID-19 samples was the United States, Italy and Spain. PBMCs, B-cell-depleted T cells, or T cells provided the cDNA or gDNA that made up the material.

In the original analysis: Scientists estimated how many nucleated cells there were by amplifying reference gene primers. Sequencing used immunoSEQ multiplex PCR; TCRdb keeps in-frame clones, though not all of them. V, J and clone size reflect that table, while D and trimming were determined from the DNA. The sample includes about 24,000 clones, 75% to 90% of them seen just once. The length of the CDR3 is 18 residues. Germline V gives CDR1 SNHLY, CDR2 FYNNEI. V trimming: 1 base; J trimming: 0 bases; junction bases outside the gene matches: 8. This TCR was recovered from a human donor in a cohort sampled during active COVID-19. J is TRBJ2-4 and V is TRBV2; 8 positions match TRBD1. What was sequenced was peripheral blood. CDR3 residues: CASSEEDREPLAKNIQYF. Written as DNA, the CDR3 is TGTGCCAGCAGTGAAGAGGACAGGGAGCCTCTAGCCAAAAACATTCAGTACTTC. Filled out from reference TRBV2 and TRBJ2-4, the complete variable domain reads EPEVTQTPSHQVTQMGQEVILRCVPISNHLYFYWYRQILGQKVEFLVSFYNNEISEKSEIFDDQFSVERPDGSNFTLKIRSTKLEDSAMYFCASSEEDREPLAKNIQYFGAGTRLSVL.